The rows below give T cell receptor beta chains drawn from one sample of a study of CD8 T cells in ankylosing spondylitis. TCRdb reanalysed the 5' RACE reads using MiXCR and keeps one entry per CDR3 protein. The table shows about 300,000 distinct CDR3 sequences, with more than 20% occurring only once. Sequencing input: blood, either unsorted or a sorted T cell fraction (not recorded which). The source of these receptors is a female donor with ankylosing spondylitis or in good health (not recorded which). Each CDR3 is given with its conserved first and last residue. The D gene is left open where the match is weak. Clone sizes are given selectively: once, few, many, or a class where the clone is expanded.

clone size	J gene	V gene	D gene	CDR3 protein	CDR3 DNA
.	TRBJ1-1	TRBV7-9	.	CASSLAPGRGTEAFF	TGTGCCAGCAGCTTAGCCCCAGGGCGTGGGACTGAAGCTTTCTTT
.	TRBJ2-7	TRBV28	.	CASSLLGRGGEQYF	TGTGCCAGCAGTTTATTAGGAAGGGGGGGCGAGCAGTACTTC
.	TRBJ2-7	TRBV12-3/TRBV12-4	.	CASSFLQGHEQYF	TGTGCCAGCAGTTTCCTCCAGGGCCACGAGCAGTACTTC
.	TRBJ1-1	TRBV9	.	CASSGRSGSTEAFF	TGTGCCAGCTCAGGCAGGAGTGGGAGCACTGAAGCTTTCTTT
.	TRBJ2-1	TRBV28	.	CASSLNDNEQFF	TGTGCCAGCAGTTTAAATGACAATGAGCAGTTCTTC
.	TRBJ2-3	TRBV20-1	.	CSARTRGDTQYF	TGCAGTGCTAGGACTAGGGGAGATACGCAGTATTTT
.	TRBJ2-7	TRBV20-1	TRBD2	CSARGRSGDYEQYF	TGCAGTGCTAGAGGTAGAAGCGGGGACTACGAGCAGTACTTC
few	TRBJ2-5	TRBV24-1	.	CATRVDRTETQYF	TGTGCCACCAGGGTAGACAGGACGGAGACCCAGTACTTC
.	TRBJ1-3	TRBV6-1	.	CASSRDSIGSGNTIYF	TGTGCCAGCAGCCGCGACTCAATCGGCTCTGGAAACACCATATATTTT
few	TRBJ2-5	TRBV10-1	TRBD2	CASSEGLARETQYF	TGCGCCAGCAGTGAAGGACTAGCCCGAGAGACCCAGTACTTC
many	TRBJ2-1	TRBV20-1	TRBD2	CSARDPPGLASEQFF	TGCAGTGCTAGAGACCCTCCGGGACTAGCTAGTGAGCAGTTCTTC
few	TRBJ2-5	TRBV15	.	CATSRDLAAQETQYF	TGTGCCACCAGCAGAGATTTGGCGGCTCAAGAGACCCAGTACTTC
many	TRBJ1-5	TRBV29-1	TRBD1	CSVEEHRGQPQHF	TGCAGCGTTGAAGAACACAGGGGGCAGCCCCAGCATTTT
few	TRBJ1-1	TRBV6-2/TRBV6-3	.	CASTAAAANTEAFF	TGTGCCAGCACCGCGGCTGCAGCGAACACTGAAGCTTTCTTT
.	TRBJ2-7	TRBV28	.	CASSFRLLYSEQYF	TGTGCCAGCAGTTTCCGACTCCTGTACTCCGAGCAGTACTTC
.	TRBJ1-1	TRBV12-3/TRBV12-4	.	CASSWGWAANTEAFF	TGTGCCAGCAGTTGGGGTTGGGCCGCGAACACTGAAGCTTTCTTT
.	TRBJ2-3	TRBV9	TRBD2	CASSVGISGRTSTDTQYF	TGTGCCAGCAGCGTAGGCATTAGCGGGAGGACTAGCACAGATACGCAGTATTTT
.	TRBJ2-1	TRBV5-4	.	CASSLVGYNEQFF	TGTGCCAGCAGCTTGGTGGGATACAATGAGCAGTTCTTC
few	TRBJ1-1	TRBV5-1	TRBD1	CASSLRGQQNTEAFF	TGCGCCAGCAGCTTGAGGGGGCAGCAGAACACTGAAGCTTTCTTT
many	TRBJ2-7	TRBV7-6	TRBD2	CASSLAPPSSSGTGTYEQYF	TGTGCCAGCAGCTTAGCGCCGCCTTCCTCTAGCGGGACTGGGACCTACGAGCAGTACTTC
.	TRBJ2-2	TRBV12-3/TRBV12-4	.	CASSLSSRGTGELFF	TGTGCCAGCAGTTTAAGCTCCCGCGGCACCGGGGAGCTGTTTTTT
few	TRBJ2-7	TRBV12-3/TRBV12-4	TRBD2	CASSSGLAALSSYEQYF	TGTGCCAGCAGTTCAGGACTAGCGGCACTGAGCTCCTACGAGCAGTACTTC
once	TRBJ1-3	TRBV20-1	.	CSAEQQGNTIYF	TGCAGTGCCGAGCAACAGGGAAACACCATATATTTT
.	TRBJ1-1	TRBV19	.	CASSMPTGMNTEAFF	TGTGCCAGTAGTATGCCCACGGGAATGAACACTGAAGCTTTCTTT
few	TRBJ2-3	TRBV6-6	.	CASRSLGTDTQYF	TGTGCCAGCAGATCCCTTGGCACAGATACGCAGTATTTT
.	TRBJ2-7	TRBV6-6	TRBD1	CASSSWTGNEQYF	TGTGCCAGCAGTTCATGGACAGGGAACGAGCAGTACTTC
.	TRBJ1-1	TRBV6-1	.	CASSPKGVSTEAFF	TGTGCCAGCAGTCCAAAGGGAGTGAGCACTGAAGCTTTCTTT
.	TRBJ2-1	TRBV15	.	CATSRGLGGDNEQFF	TGTGCCACCAGCAGAGGATTGGGGGGAGACAATGAGCAGTTCTTC
.	TRBJ2-7	TRBV20-1	.	CSAKTPNSYEQYF	TGCAGTGCTAAGACTCCTAACTCCTACGAGCAGTACTTC
.	TRBJ2-7	TRBV6-1	.	CASINPGTYEQYF	TGTGCCAGCATCAACCCCGGGACCTACGAGCAGTACTTC
many	TRBJ2-1	TRBV20-1	.	CRPKGPQYNEQFF	TGCAGGCCGAAGGGACCTCAGTACAATGAGCAGTTCTTC
few	TRBJ2-1	TRBV11-2	TRBD2	CASSPAPAGTSGRANEQFF	TGTGCCAGCAGCCCCGCCCCCGCCGGGACTAGCGGGAGGGCCAATGAGCAGTTCTTC
few	TRBJ2-2	TRBV7-2	TRBD2	CADQQLSGNTGTGELFF	TGTGCCGATCAGCAGCTTAGCGGGAATACCGGCACCGGGGAGCTGTTTTTT
few	TRBJ2-1	TRBV24-1	.	CATSDPASGNNEQFF	TGTGCCACCAGTGATCCCGCCTCAGGTAACAATGAGCAGTTCTTC
few	TRBJ2-5	TRBV2	TRBD1	CASSATGGITQYF	TGTGCCAGCAGTGCGACAGGGGGCATAACCCAGTACTTC
many	TRBJ2-7	TRBV4-3	.	CASSQSVGYEQYF	TGCGCCAGCAGCCAAAGTGTGGGCTACGAGCAGTACTTC
few	TRBJ1-1	TRBV19	.	CASSTWGMNTEAFF	TGTGCCAGTAGTACTTGGGGGATGAACACTGAAGCTTTCTTT
few	TRBJ2-3	TRBV11-2	.	CASSSQHTQYF	TGTGCCAGCAGCTCACAACATACGCAGTATTTT
many	TRBJ2-1	TRBV20-1	TRBD2	CSALEGLAGYYEQFF	TGCAGTGCATTAGAGGGACTAGCGGGATATTATGAGCAGTTCTTC
few	TRBJ2-7	TRBV27	.	CTSSRLLVGSYEQYF	TGCACCAGCAGTCGATTGCTAGTGGGATCCTACGAGCAGTACTTC
few	TRBJ1-1	TRBV6-2/TRBV6-3	.	CASKSRHEAFF	TGTGCCAGCAAAAGTAGACATGAAGCTTTCTTT
.	TRBJ2-7	TRBV9	.	CASSVDETHSYEQYF	TGTGCCAGCAGCGTAGACGAGACTCACTCCTACGAGCAGTACTTC
few	TRBJ1-2	TRBV20-1	.	CSARETGLSKWYGYTF	TGCAGTGCTAGAGAAACAGGACTGAGCAAATGGTATGGCTACACCTTC
.	TRBJ2-1	TRBV5-1	.	CASSLVLTSTNEQFF	TGCGCCAGCAGCTTGGTTTTAACTAGCACGAATGAGCAGTTCTTC
.	TRBJ2-5	TRBV3-1	TRBD2	CASSQGLAGKETQYF	TGTGCCAGCAGCCAAGGACTAGCGGGCAAAGAGACCCAGTACTTC
many	TRBJ2-1	TRBV10-2	.	CASSVPMGEQFF	TGCGCCAGCAGTGTACCTATGGGTGAGCAGTTCTTC
few	TRBJ2-7	TRBV18	TRBD1	CASSPPGQGGEQYF	TGTGCCAGCTCACCGCCGGGACAGGGGGGCGAGCAGTACTTC
.	TRBJ2-4	TRBV6-2/TRBV6-3	.	CASTGGNIQYF	TGTGCCAGCACCGGCGGAAACATTCAGTACTTC
many	TRBJ2-1	TRBV5-1	TRBD1	CASSIGQVNEQFF	TGCGCCAGCAGCATCGGACAGGTCAATGAGCAGTTCTTC
.	TRBJ2-4	TRBV11-2	.	CASSLRQKDTIQYF	TGTGCCAGCAGCCTCCGACAGAAGGATACCATTCAGTACTTC
.	TRBJ2-7	TRBV15	.	CATSSRDPFSYEQYF	TGTGCCACCAGCAGTCGGGACCCCTTCTCCTACGAGCAGTACTTC
.	TRBJ2-1	TRBV20-1	.	CSAYLEVGSSNEQFF	TGCAGTGCTTATTTAGAGGTCGGCTCCTCCAATGAGCAGTTCTTC
once	TRBJ2-2	TRBV24-1	TRBD2	CATKGLVTGELFF	TGTGCCACCAAGGGACTAGTCACCGGGGAGCTGTTTTTT
.	TRBJ1-3	TRBV12-3/TRBV12-4	.	CASSLLPHTIYF	TGTGCCAGCAGTTTACTTCCACACACCATATATTTT
.	TRBJ2-5	TRBV2	.	CASSDPGKETQYF	TGTGCCAGCAGCGATCCGGGAAAGGAGACCCAGTACTTC
few	TRBJ2-1	TRBV7-3	.	CASSLQVAATNEQFF	TGTGCCAGCAGCTTACAGGTAGCGGCGACTAATGAGCAGTTCTTC
.	TRBJ2-7	TRBV7-6	TRBD1	CASSIRQGGEQYF	TGTGCCAGCAGCATAAGACAGGGCGGAGAGCAGTACTTC
few	TRBJ2-6	TRBV9	.	CASSVVASSGANVLTF	TGTGCCAGCAGCGTAGTAGCTAGCTCTGGGGCCAACGTCCTGACTTTC